Detailed here is one T cell receptor beta chain. Its specificity is unknown. The CDR3 sequence is 15 residues long. The J segment lost 5 bases and the V segment lost 1 base, leaving 7 bases of the junction unmatched. Germline CDR1 reads SEHNR; CDR2 reads FQNEAQ (reference sequence). The record originates from a study of T cell responses to AZD1222 COVID-19 vaccine. General observations from the study: White British people made up most donors, females outnumbered males, and clonal diversity was possibly underestimated. The peak T cell response came first, and repertoires were sampled only after it.

The data were produced by immunoSEQ multiplex PCR, yet TCRdb's version contains in-frame clones alone and is incomplete. Of about 160,000 clones in the sample, roughly 94% were seen once. The chain uses TRBV7-9 and TRBJ2-5, with 7 bases that match TRBD1. The source material was peripheral blood, sampled on day 0 of MenACWY control vaccination. The TCR comes from an adult in good health. The CDR3 DNA reads TGTGCCAGCAGCTTAGAAGGACAGGTCGGCGAGACCCAGTACTTC. Translating gives CASSLEGQVGETQYF.